The 4 T cell receptor beta chains listed next were all sequenced from one sample in a study of neurological immune-mediated disorders. MiXCR was run by TCRdb on the 5' RACE reads, yielding one entry per CDR3 protein. The sample comprises about 33,000 distinct CDR3 sequences, approximately 1.5% of which are singletons, and around 9% rests with the top ten. The source material was PBMCs. All receptors derive from a woman aged 25 to 39 with multiple sclerosis.

This clonotype was recorded many times. The CDR3 loop reads CASSPPGGGRSSFF. The CDR3 nucleotides are TGTGCCAGCAGCCCTCCTGGGGGGGGCCGGTCGTCTTTCTTT. The chain recombines TRBV4-2 with TRBJ1-1; D perhaps matches TRBD1 (6 bases). Germline V lookup: CDR1 LGHNA, CDR2 YNFKEQ. Trimming removed 4 bases at V and 12 bases at J, with 21 bases between. This CDR3 is 14 amino acids long.

This clonotype was found many times. The V and J genes are TRBV6-5 and TRBJ2-5; D might be TRBD1 (5 bases). The CDR3 length is 13 residues. Germline values: CDR1 MNHEY, CDR2 SVGAGI. V dropped 6 bases and J dropped 2 bases, with 10 bases sitting between them. Here the CDR3 DNA reads TGTGCCAGCAGCTATGACAGTCAAGAGACCCAGTACTTC. This sequence encodes CASSYDSQETQYF.

This clonotype was observed many times. This chain joins TRBV7-2 and TRBJ2-7, with D perhaps matching TRBD1 or TRBD2 (5 bases each). The CDR3 runs 13 residues. With 5 bases removed from V and 3 bases from J, the gap between germline ends came to 11 bases. Germline V gives CDR1 SGHTA, CDR2 FQGNSA. CDR3 region: CASSLGPNYEQYF. DNA for the CDR3: TGTGCCAGCAGCCTGGGACCTAACTACGAGCAGTACTTC.

This clonotype has at least ten counts. The J gene is TRBJ1-2, the V gene TRBV9; no firm D call. Germline CDR1 reads SGDLS; CDR2 reads YYNGEE. This CDR3 contains 12 residues. V shed 4 bases and J shed 4 bases, with 8 bases lying between them. CDR3 bases: TGTGCCAGCAGCCCCAACGGCTATGGCTACACCTTC. Its translation is CASSPNGYGYTF.